This section outlines one TCR beta chain sequence together with its context. Its antigen is still unknown. Trimming took off 2 bases at V and 2 bases at J, with 14 bases between the two ends. CDR1 is SGHRS, CDR2 YFSETQ, per germline. The CDR3 has 15 amino acids. The data are from a study of cytomegalovirus exposure and HLA in healthy donors. Turning to the study itself: The approximately 690 first-cohort repertoires and the roughly 130 validation repertoires shared the same platform, a later analysis reported.

Produced via immunoSEQ multiplex PCR; TCRdb's table is partial and in-frame only. This table has about 240,000 clones, approximately 84% appearing once. Regarding the study as a whole: Using the classifier, cytomegalovirus status was reportedly diagnosed with high specificity and sensitivity. Some 150 TCR beta chains were listed as cytomegalovirus-associated. Most TCR sequences were seen very rarely across donors, but some public TCRs occurred in many.

Source material: PBMCs. The origin of this receptor is a woman in her twenties or thirties in good health and CMV-seropositive. The J gene is TRBJ2-7, the V gene TRBV5-1; D may be TRBD1 (5 bases). DNA for the CDR3: TGCGCCAGCAGCTTATCAGGGTCAATAGCCTACGAGCAGTACTTC. This encodes CASSLSGSIAYEQYF.